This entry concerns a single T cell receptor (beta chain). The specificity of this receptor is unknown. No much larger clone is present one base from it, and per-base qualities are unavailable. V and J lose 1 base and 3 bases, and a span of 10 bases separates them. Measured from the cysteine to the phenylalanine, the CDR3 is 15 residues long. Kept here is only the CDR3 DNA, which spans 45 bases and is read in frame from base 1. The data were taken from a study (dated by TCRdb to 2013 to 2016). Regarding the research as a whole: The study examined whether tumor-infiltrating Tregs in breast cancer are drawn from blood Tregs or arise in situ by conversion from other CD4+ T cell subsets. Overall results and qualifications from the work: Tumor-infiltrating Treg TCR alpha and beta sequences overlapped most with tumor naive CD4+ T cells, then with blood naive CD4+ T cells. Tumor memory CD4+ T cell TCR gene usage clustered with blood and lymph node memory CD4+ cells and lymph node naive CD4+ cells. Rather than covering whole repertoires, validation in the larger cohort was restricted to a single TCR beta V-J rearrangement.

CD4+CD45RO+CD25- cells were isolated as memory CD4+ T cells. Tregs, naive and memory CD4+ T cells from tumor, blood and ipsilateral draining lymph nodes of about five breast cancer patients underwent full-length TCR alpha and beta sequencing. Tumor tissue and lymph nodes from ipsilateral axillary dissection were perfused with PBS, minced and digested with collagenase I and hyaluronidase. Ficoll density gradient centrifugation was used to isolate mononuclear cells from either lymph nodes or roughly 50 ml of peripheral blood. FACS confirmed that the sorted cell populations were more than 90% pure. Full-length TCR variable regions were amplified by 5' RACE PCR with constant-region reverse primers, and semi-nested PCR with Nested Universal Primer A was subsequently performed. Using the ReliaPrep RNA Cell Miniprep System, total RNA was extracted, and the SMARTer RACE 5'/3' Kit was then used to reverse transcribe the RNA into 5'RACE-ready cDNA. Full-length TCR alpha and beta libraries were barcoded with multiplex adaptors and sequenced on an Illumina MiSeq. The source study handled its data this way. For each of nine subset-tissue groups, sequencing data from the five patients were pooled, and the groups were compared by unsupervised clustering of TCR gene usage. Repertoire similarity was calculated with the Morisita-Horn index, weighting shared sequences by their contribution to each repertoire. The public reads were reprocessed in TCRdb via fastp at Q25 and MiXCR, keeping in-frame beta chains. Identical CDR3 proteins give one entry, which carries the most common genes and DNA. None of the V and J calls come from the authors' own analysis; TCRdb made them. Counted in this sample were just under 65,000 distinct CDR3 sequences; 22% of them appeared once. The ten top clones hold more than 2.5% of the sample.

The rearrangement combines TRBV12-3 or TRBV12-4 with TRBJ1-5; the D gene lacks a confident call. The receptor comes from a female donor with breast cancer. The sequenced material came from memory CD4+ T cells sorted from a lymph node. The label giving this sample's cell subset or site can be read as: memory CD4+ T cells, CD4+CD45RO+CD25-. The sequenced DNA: TGTGCCAGCAGTTTAGGACATAACGTCAATCAGCCCCAGCATTTT. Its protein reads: CASSLGHNVNQPQHF.